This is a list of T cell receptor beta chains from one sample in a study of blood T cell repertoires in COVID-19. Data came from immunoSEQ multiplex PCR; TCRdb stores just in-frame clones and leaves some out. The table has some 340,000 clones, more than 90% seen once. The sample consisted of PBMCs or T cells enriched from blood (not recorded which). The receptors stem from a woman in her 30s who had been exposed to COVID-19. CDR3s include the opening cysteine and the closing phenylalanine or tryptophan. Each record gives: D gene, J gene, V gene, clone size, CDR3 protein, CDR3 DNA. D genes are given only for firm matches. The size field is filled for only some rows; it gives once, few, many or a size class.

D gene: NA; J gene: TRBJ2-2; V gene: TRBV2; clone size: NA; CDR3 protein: CASSGRGSGELFF; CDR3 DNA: TGTGCCAGCAGTGGAAGGGGGTCCGGGGAGCTGTTTTTT
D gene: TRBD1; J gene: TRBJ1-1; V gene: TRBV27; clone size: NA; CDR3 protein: CASSLSNRGQTEAFF; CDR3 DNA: TGTGCCAGCAGTTTATCGAACAGGGGGCAGACTGAAGCTTTCTTT
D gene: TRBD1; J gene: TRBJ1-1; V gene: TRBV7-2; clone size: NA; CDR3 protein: CASSLDRGNTEAFF; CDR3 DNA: TGTGCCAGCAGCTTAGACAGGGGTAACACTGAAGCTTTCTTT
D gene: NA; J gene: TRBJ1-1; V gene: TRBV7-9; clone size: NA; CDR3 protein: CASSLMSRGYEAFF; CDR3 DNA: TGTGCCAGCAGCTTAATGAGCCGGGGGTATGAAGCTTTCTTT
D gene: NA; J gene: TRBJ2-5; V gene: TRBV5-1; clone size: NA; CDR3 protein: CASSLALPVEETQYF; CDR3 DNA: TGCGCCAGCAGCTTGGCGTTACCGGTAGAAGAGACCCAGTACTTC
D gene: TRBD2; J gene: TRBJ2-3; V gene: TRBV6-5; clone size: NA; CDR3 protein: CASSYLLADTQYF; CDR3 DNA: TGTGCCAGCAGTTACTTACTAGCGGATACGCAGTATTTT
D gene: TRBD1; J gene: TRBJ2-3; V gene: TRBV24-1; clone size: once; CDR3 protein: CATSDLRGQSRDTQYF; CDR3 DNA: TGTGCCACCAGTGATTTGCGGGGACAGAGTCGGGATACGCAGTATTTT
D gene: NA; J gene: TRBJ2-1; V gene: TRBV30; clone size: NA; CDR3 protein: CAWDIYNEQFF; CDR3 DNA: TGTGCCTGGGACATCTACAATGAGCAGTTCTTC
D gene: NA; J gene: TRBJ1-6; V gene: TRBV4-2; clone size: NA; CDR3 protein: CASSPPGGTLNSPLHF; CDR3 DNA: TGTGCCAGCAGCCCACCTGGAGGGACCCTGAATTCACCCCTCCACTTT
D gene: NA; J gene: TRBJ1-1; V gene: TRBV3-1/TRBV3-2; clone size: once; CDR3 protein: CASSQAWGVGTEAFF; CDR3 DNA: TGTGCCAGCAGCCAGGCTTGGGGGGTAGGCACTGAAGCTTTCTTT
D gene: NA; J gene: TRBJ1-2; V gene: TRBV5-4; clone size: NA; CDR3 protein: CASSSAGGALSYGYTF; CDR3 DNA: TGTGCCAGCAGCTCGGCAGGAGGGGCGCTTTCCTATGGCTACACCTTC
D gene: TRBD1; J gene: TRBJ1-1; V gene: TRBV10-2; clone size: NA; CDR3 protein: CASSGQGTNTEAFF; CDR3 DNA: TGCGCCAGCAGTGGACAGGGAACGAACACTGAAGCTTTCTTT
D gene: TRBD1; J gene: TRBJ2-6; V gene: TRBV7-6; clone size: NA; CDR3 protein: CASSLVFWTGGDSGANVLTF; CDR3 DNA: TGTGCCAGCAGCTTAGTCTTCTGGACAGGGGGGGACTCTGGGGCCAACGTCCTGACTTTC
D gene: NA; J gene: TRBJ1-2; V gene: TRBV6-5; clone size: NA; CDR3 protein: CASSLDTGGYTF; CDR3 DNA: TGTGCCAGCAGCCTCGACACAGGTGGCTACACCTTC
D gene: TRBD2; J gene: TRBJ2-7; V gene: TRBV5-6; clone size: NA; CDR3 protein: CASSFGTSGRYEQYF; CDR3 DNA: TGTGCCAGCAGCTTCGGGACTAGCGGGAGGTACGAGCAGTACTTC
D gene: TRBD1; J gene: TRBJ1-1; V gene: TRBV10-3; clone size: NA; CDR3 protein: CAITQGQDHTEAFF; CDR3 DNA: TGTGCCATCACCCAAGGACAGGACCACACTGAAGCTTTCTTT
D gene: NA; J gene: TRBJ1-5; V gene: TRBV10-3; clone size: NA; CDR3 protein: CAISRLIRTVPNKPQHF; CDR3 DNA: TGTGCCATCAGTCGCCTTATTAGGACAGTTCCTAATAAGCCCCAGCATTTT
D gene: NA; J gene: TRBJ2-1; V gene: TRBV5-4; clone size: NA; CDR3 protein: CASSPPDFYNEQFF; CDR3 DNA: TGTGCCAGCAGCCCACCGGACTTTTACAATGAGCAGTTCTTC
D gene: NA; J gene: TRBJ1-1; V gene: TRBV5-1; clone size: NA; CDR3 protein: CASSLDWGGAGTEAFF; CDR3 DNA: TGCGCCAGCAGCTTGGATTGGGGGGGCGCAGGTACTGAAGCTTTCTTT
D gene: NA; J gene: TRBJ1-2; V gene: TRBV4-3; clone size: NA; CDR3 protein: CASSQGLTSGGFGYTF; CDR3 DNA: TGCGCCAGCAGCCAAGGACTCACATCGGGGGGGTTCGGCTACACCTTC
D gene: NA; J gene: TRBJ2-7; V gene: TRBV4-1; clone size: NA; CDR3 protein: CASSLRTLWTGYYEQYF; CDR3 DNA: TGCGCCAGCAGCCTCCGCACCCTTTGGACGGGATACTACGAGCAGTACTTC